This T cell receptor (beta chain) was observed in a study of cytotoxic CD8 clonotypes in ibrutinib-treated CLL. Sequencing used immunoSEQ multiplex PCR; TCRdb keeps in-frame clones, though not all of them. This sample has fewer than 30,000 clones, with approximately 67% found just once. The CDR3 has 15 residues. The germline V gene encodes CDR1 SGHNT and CDR2 YYREEE (reference sequence). The V gene end was trimmed by 3 bases and the J gene end by 4 bases; junction bases not matched to a gene: 5. The sequence was obtained from a human donor with chronic lymphocytic leukemia. The V gene is TRBV5-4, the J gene TRBJ2-2; 8 nucleotides match TRBD2. The sequencing used PBMCs, collected at disease progression, from a patient treated with ibrutinib. DNA for the CDR3: TGTGCCAGCAGCTCCGGGGGGGTCGGCACCGGGGAGCTGTTTTTT. It encodes CASSSGGVGTGELFF.